This T cell receptor (beta chain) was identified during a study of shared clonotypes between healthy human individuals. On the study more broadly: Three CD4 naive, three CD4 memory, two CD8 naive and one CD8 memory plate were used per donor.

Whole-study results and caveats: It was the non-shared clonotypes that had lower generation probabilities than clonotypes shared by all four donors. The sampled material consisted only of blood, and tissue repertoires are likely to differ.

To note about this clone: The antigen is unknown.

Clones were read by immunoSEQ multiplex PCR, and TCRdb kept only the in-frame ones, dropping some. The data contain more than 2,000,000 clones, approximately 93% of them singletons. Healthy HIV-negative adults without recent acute infections or vaccinations served as donors. This CDR3 is 15 amino acids long. This TCR was recovered from a man aged 18 to 35 in good health. Some clones in this sample may be carry-over from other donors' samples. Source material: naive CD4+ T cells from PBMCs. Documented subset: CD45RA+ positively selected. The gene calls are TRBV21-1 and TRBJ2-5; TRBD2 reflects the table's D call only, with no check against the DNA. TRBV21-1 is labeled a pseudogene. DNA for the CDR3: TGTGCCAGCAGCACTTCTGGGACTACGGAGGGGACCCAGTACTTC. Translating it yields CASSTSGTTEGTQYF.